One and the same sample provided the 17 T cell receptor beta chains below, sequenced in a study of blood T cell repertoires in COVID-19. TCRdb's copy holds only in-frame clones and misses some; the assay was immunoSEQ multiplex PCR. The top ten hold less than 7.5% of the sample, which has around 100,000 clones, 80% to 95% seen once. What was sequenced was peripheral blood. Receptors originate from a man aged 45-60 years with active COVID-19.

The rearrangement links TRBV5-1 to TRBJ2-2, with D unresolved. V was cut by 6 bases and J by 0 bases, with 6 bases left in between. The CDR3 runs 13 residues. Looked up from germline, CDR1 is SGHRS and CDR2 is YFSETQ. DNA of the CDR3: TGCGCCAGCACGGCGGCGAACACCGGGGAGCTGTTTTTT. Protein sequence: CASTAANTGELFF.

The chain joins TRBV6-2 or TRBV6-3 to TRBJ2-7, with TRBD1 matching over 8 bases. The CDR3 totals 14 residues. In germline, CDR1 is MNHEY, CDR2 SVGEGT. The trim removed 6 bases at V and 9 bases at J, leaving 13 bases unmatched. The DNA of the CDR3 is TGTGCCAGCAGCGGACGGCAGGGGGCTCTTTGGCAGTACTTC. This sequence encodes CASSGRQGALWQYF.

The chain combines TRBV3-1 (or the pseudogene TRBV3-2) with TRBJ1-2; D possibly corresponds to TRBD1 (6 bases). The CDR3 covers 15 residues. V gave up 4 bases and J gave up 7 bases, with 19 bases separating them. Germline V gene lookup returns CDR1 LGHDT and CDR2 YNNKEL (reference sequence). In DNA, the CDR3 is TGTGCCAGCAGCCGATTACAGGGCTCAGGGAGTGGCTACACCTTC. Protein: CASSRLQGSGSGYTF.

The table lists this clone with a count of one. One junction end disagrees with the germline gene, perhaps due to a read error. The V and J genes are TRBV24-1 and TRBJ2-5; D remains ambiguous. The CDR3 consists of 13 residues. Germline CDR1 reads KGHDR; CDR2 reads SFDVKD. In nucleotides, the CDR3 is TGTGCCACCAGTGATTCGTACCAGGAGACCCAGTACTTC. Translated: CATSDSYQETQYF.

The chain joins TRBV7-9 to TRBJ2-6, with D tentatively TRBD2 (5 bases). Trimming removed 1 base from V and 2 bases from J, with 9 bases in between. Per germline, CDR1 SEHNR and CDR2 FQNEAQ (reference sequence). The CDR3 length is 16 residues. CDR3: CASSLGRRTGANVLTF. DNA of the CDR3: TGTGCCAGCAGCTTAGGCAGGAGGACTGGGGCCAACGTCCTGACTTTC.

The rearrangement joins TRBV19 to TRBJ1-1; D uncertain. The V gene lost 3 bases and the J gene lost 4 bases, with 9 bases spanning the gap. The CDR3 totals 13 residues. CDR1 LNHDA and CDR2 SQIVND come from the germline V gene (reference sequence). The CDR3, as DNA: TGTGCCAGTAGTATCCGGGGTCCCACTGAAGCTTTCTTT. Protein sequence: CASSIRGPTEAFF.

The V call is TRBV15, the J call TRBJ1-6; a weak D match, TRBD1 (5 bases). CDR3 length: 14 amino acids. Germline V gene sequence: CDR1 LNHNV, CDR2 YYDKDF (reference sequence). V was pared by 0 bases and J by 9 bases, with 9 bases between. Written as DNA, the CDR3 is TGTGCCACCAGCAGAGATCGGGGGGGTTCACCCCTCCACTTT. Its translation is CATSRDRGGSPLHF.

The chain links TRBV28 to TRBJ2-7, with D tentatively TRBD2 (6 bases). Germline assignment: CDR1 MDHEN and CDR2 SYDVKM. Trimming cost V 5 bases and J 3 bases, with 8 bases left between them. CDR3 length equals 12 residues. CDR3 in amino acids: CASSQTSYEQYF. The CDR3 DNA follows: TGTGCCAGCAGTCAGACTAGCTACGAGCAGTACTTC. Combining the CDR3 with reference TRBV28 and TRBJ2-7 gives the whole variable domain DVKVTQSSRYLVKRTGEKVFLECVQDMDHENMFWYRQDPGLGLRLIYFSYDVKMKEKGDIPEGYSVSREKKERFSLILESASTNQTSMYLCASSQTSYEQYFGPGTRLTVT.

The chain has TRBV9 and TRBJ2-1; D possibly corresponds to TRBD1 (7 bases). V lost 4 bases, J lost 9 bases, and 23 bases lay in between. This CDR3 spans 16 amino acids. Germline CDR1 SGDLS, CDR2 YYNGEE. CDR3 residues: CASSPSLATGYREQFF. For the CDR3, the DNA is TGTGCCAGCAGCCCCAGCCTAGCGACAGGGTATCGTGAGCAGTTCTTC.

This chain links TRBV10-2 with TRBJ2-7; a weak D match, TRBD1 (6 bases). The germline V gene encodes CDR1 WSHSY and CDR2 SAAADI. Trimming took off 6 bases at V and 1 base at J, with 16 bases between the two ends. The CDR3 consists of 15 residues. Written as DNA, the CDR3 is TGCGCCAGCAGAGACTGGGACACCGGTTCCTACGAGCAGTACTTC. This encodes CASRDWDTGSYEQYF.

The chain is built from TRBV28 and TRBJ2-7; D unclear. V was trimmed by 2 bases and J by 2 bases, leaving 13 bases between them. Germline lookup yields CDR1 MDHEN and CDR2 SYDVKM. The CDR3 runs to 15 residues. DNA for the CDR3: TGTGCCAGCAGTTTAGTGACTCTAGGCGCCTACGAGCAGTACTTC. Residues: CASSLVTLGAYEQYF.

The rearrangement joins TRBV28 to TRBJ2-1; TRBD2 aligns across 11 bases. This CDR3 has 16 amino acids. Germline CDR1 reads MDHEN; CDR2 reads SYDVKM. V was clipped by 5 bases and J by 2 bases; unmatched bases: 5. CDR3 sequence: CASSPSGRITYNEQFF. The CDR3 DNA is TGTGCCAGCAGTCCTAGCGGGAGGATCACCTACAATGAGCAGTTCTTC.

The chain couples TRBV24-1 to TRBJ1-5; a possible D gene is TRBD1 (5 bases). In germline, CDR1 is KGHDR, CDR2 SFDVKD. The CDR3 loop spans 15 amino acids. V lost 9 bases and J lost 2, with 16 bases in between. CDR3 loop: CATGASGAGNQPQHF. The CDR3 DNA reads as TGTGCCACCGGCGCTAGTGGGGCAGGCAATCAGCCCCAGCATTTT.

The CDR3 spells CASSPPGLAGVTQYF. Written as DNA, the CDR3 is TGTGCCAGCAGCCCTCCGGGGCTAGCGGGAGTAACGCAGTATTTT. The chain is built from TRBV7-2 and TRBJ2-3; 10 bases are shared with TRBD2. Per germline, CDR1 SGHTA and CDR2 FQGNSA. V was pared by 5 bases and J by 9 bases, with 11 bases of the junction left unmatched. The CDR3 is 15 residues long.

This clone was counted a few times. The V and J genes are TRBV7-8 and TRBJ2-7; 8 positions match TRBD1. V gave up 2 bases and J gave up 2 bases; unmatched junction bases: 14. The CDR3 consists of 18 residues. Germline assignment: CDR1 SGHVS and CDR2 FQNEAQ. The CDR3 loop is CASSLLDFGQGRAYEQYF. In nucleotides, the CDR3 is TGTGCCAGCAGCTTACTTGACTTCGGACAGGGTCGTGCCTACGAGCAGTACTTC.

The chain carries TRBV7-2 and TRBJ2-7; TRBD2 matches 9 bases. V shed 1 base, J shed 0 bases, and the junction held 7 bases outside the gene matches. Germline loops: CDR1 SGHTA, CDR2 FQGNSA. The CDR3 runs 17 residues. Here the CDR3 reads CASSLGLAGSHSYEQYF. The CDR3 DNA reads as TGTGCCAGCAGCTTAGGGCTAGCGGGATCCCACTCCTACGAGCAGTACTTC.

The chain combines TRBV7-8 with TRBJ2-5; D possibly corresponds to TRBD1 (8 bases). CDR1 and CDR2 (germline): SGHVS, FQNEAQ. There are 14 residues in the CDR3. The germline V and J ends were trimmed by 1 base and 5 bases, with 11 bases remaining between them. The CDR3 protein is CASSLVQGGETQYF. The CDR3 DNA reads TGTGCCAGCAGCTTAGTACAGGGGGGGGAGACCCAGTACTTC.